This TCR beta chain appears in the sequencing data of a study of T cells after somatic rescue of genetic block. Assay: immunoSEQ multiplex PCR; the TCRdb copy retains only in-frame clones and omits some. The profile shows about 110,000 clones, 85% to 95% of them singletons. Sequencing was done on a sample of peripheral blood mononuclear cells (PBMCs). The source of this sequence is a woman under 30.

The CDR3 bases are TGTGCCATCAGTGAGTCAGGGGGACTCTCTGGAAACACCATATATTTT. Protein sequence: CAISESGGLSGNTIYF. This chain connects TRBV10-3 to TRBJ1-3; maybe TRBD1 (6 bases). Trimming stripped 0 bases from V and 0 bases from J, with 9 bases between. The CDR3 covers 16 residues. CDR1 and CDR2 from the germline V gene are ENHRY and SYGVKD.